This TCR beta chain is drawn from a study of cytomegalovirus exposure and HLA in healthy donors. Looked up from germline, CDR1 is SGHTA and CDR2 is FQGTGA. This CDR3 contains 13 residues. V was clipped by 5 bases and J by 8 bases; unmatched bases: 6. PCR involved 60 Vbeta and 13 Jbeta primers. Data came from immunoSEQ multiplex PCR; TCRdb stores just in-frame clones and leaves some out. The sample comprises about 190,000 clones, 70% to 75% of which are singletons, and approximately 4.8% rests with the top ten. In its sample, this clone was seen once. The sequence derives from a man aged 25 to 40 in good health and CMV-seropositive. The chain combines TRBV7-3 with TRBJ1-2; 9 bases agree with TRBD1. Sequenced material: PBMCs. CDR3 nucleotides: TGTGCCAGCAGCATGCGACAGGGGGACGGCTACACCTTC. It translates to CASSMRQGDGYTF. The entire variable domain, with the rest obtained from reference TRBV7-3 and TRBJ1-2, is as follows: GAGVSQTPSNKVTEKGKYVELRCDPISGHTALYWYRQSLGQGPEFLIYFQGTGAADDSGLPNDRFFAVRPEGSVSTLKIQRTERGDSAVYLCASSMRQGDGYTFGSGTRLTVV.